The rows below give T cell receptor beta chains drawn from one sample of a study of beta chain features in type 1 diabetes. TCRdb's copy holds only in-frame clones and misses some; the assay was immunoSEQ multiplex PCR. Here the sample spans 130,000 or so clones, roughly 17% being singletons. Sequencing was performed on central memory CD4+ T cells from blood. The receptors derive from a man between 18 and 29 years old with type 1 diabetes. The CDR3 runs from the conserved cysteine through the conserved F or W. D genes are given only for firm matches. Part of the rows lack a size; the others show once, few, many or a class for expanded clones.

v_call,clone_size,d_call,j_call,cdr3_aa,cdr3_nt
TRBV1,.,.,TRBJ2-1,CTSSQDIEGGPSGNEQFF,TGCACCAGCAGCCAAGATATCGAGGGAGGGCCCTCAGGTAATGAGCAGTTCTTC
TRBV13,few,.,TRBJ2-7,CASTRGGLGGYEQYF,TGTGCCAGCACCCGGGGCGGGCTAGGAGGCTACGAGCAGTACTTC
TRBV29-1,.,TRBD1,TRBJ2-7,CSVESYRGFSYEQYF,TGCAGCGTTGAAAGCTACAGGGGGTTTTCCTACGAGCAGTACTTC
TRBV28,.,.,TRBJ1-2,CASNLSLNYGYTF,TGTGCCAGCAATTTAAGTTTAAACTATGGCTACACCTTC
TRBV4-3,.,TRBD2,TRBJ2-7,CASSQDLLAVGYEQYF,TGCGCCAGCAGCCAAGATCTCCTAGCGGTAGGATACGAGCAGTACTTC
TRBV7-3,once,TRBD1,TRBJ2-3,CASSSSGGNTQYF,TGTGCCAGCAGCTCTTCAGGGGGAAATACGCAGTATTTT
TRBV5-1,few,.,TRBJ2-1,CASSHPGDEQFF,TGCGCCAGCAGTCATCCAGGGGATGAGCAGTTCTTC
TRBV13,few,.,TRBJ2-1,CASSLGLGPSDEQFF,TGTGCCAGCAGCTTAGGGTTGGGACCGTCGGATGAGCAGTTCTTC
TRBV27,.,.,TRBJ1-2,CASSFQGSGYTF,TGTGCCAGCAGTTTCCAGGGGTCTGGCTACACCTTC
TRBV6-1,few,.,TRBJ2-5,CASAGTGETQYF,TGTGCCAGCGCTGGAACGGGAGAGACCCAGTACTTC
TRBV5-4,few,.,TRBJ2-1,CASSSKVSSYNEQFF,TGTGCCAGCAGCTCCAAAGTAAGCTCCTACAATGAGCAGTTCTTC
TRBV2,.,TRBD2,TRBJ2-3,CASTLRLAEDTQYF,TGTGCCAGCACTCTCCGACTAGCTGAAGATACGCAGTATTTT
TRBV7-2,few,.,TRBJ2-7,CASSSQPITDRFGYEQYF,TGTGCCAGCAGCTCGCAGCCCATTACCGACAGGTTTGGGTACGAGCAGTACTTC
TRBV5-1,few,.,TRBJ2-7,CASSPGTADGEQYF,TGCGCCAGCAGCCCCGGGACTGCCGACGGTGAGCAGTACTTC
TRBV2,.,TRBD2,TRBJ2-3,CASSEARAGGLDTQYF,TGTGCCAGCAGTGAAGCAAGAGCGGGAGGGCTCGATACGCAGTATTTT
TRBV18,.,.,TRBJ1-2,CASSPGTKEGYTF,TGTGCCAGCTCACCAGGGACCAAGGAAGGCTACACCTTC
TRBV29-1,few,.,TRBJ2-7,CSVENNSYEQYF,TGCAGCGTTGAAAACAACTCCTACGAGCAGTACTTC
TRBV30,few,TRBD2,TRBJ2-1,CAWSHKGLADNEQFF,TGTGCCTGGAGCCACAAGGGACTAGCAGACAATGAGCAGTTCTTC
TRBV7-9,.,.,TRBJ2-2,CASSFEGSGELFF,TGTGCCAGCAGCTTTGAGGGGAGCGGGGAGCTGTTTTTT
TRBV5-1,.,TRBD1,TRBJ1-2,CASSWAPGQGRGYTF,TGCGCCAGCAGCTGGGCTCCGGGACAGGGGAGAGGCTACACCTTC
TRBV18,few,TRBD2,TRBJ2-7,CASSATSGGSYEQYF,TGTGCCAGCTCAGCCACTAGCGGGGGTTCATACGAGCAGTACTTC
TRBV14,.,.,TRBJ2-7,CPSSHRLVGPSEQYF,TGTCCCAGCAGCCACCGACTAGTTGGGCCAAGCGAGCAGTACTTC
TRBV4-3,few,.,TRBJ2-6,CASSQERGYGANVLTF,TGCGCCAGCAGCCAAGAACGGGGGTATGGGGCCAACGTCCTGACTTTC
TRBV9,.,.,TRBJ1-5,CASSVRDSNQPQHF,TGTGCCAGCAGCGTCAGAGATAGCAATCAGCCCCAGCATTTT
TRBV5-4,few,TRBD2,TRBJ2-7,CASSLPGLGNEQYF,TGTGCCAGCAGCTTACCGGGACTAGGGAACGAGCAGTACTTC
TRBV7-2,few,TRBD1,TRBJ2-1,CASSGRTGATYNEQFF,TGTGCCAGCAGCGGACGAACAGGGGCAACCTACAATGAGCAGTTCTTC